This T cell receptor beta chain appears in the sequencing data of a study of glioma-infiltrating T cells (TCRdb year 2016). For the wider study: Sequencing of TCR alpha- and beta-chain repertoires was performed on glioma tissue, on non-neoplastic brain tissue, and on matched peripheral blood mononuclear cells. Three low-grade glioma patients, fewer than 10 primary glioblastoma patients and three non-glioma patients contributing non-neoplastic brain tissue were included in the paired cohort. To gauge divergence between tissue and blood T-cell populations, every tissue-infiltrating repertoire was compared against the peripheral blood repertoire from the same patient. Overall study outcomes, separate from this receptor: Tissue and blood shared very few CDR3 sequences, a result attributed to high CDR3 diversity and limited sampling. VJ-independent divergence between tissue and blood was found to be below expectation in non-neoplastic patients but above expectation in all gliomas, particularly low-grade gliomas. Group comparisons were based on small numbers of patients: three non-neoplastic, three low-grade glioma and eight or nine glioblastoma patients.

This clonotype was seen at least ten times. The specificity of this receptor is unknown. Within one base of it there is no much larger clone, and no base qualities were kept. V is clipped by 5 bases and J by 2 bases, and the sequence between their germline boundaries is 11 bases long. Including the terminal cysteine and phenylalanine, the CDR3 comprises 14 residues. Solely the CDR3 DNA is kept, with 42 bases framed from the first base. For CDR1 and CDR2, the germline V gene lists SNHLY and FYNNEI. The iRepertoire nested amplicon-rescue multiplex PCR (arm-PCR) platform was used to amplify TCR alpha and beta CDR3 regions from RNA. One-step reverse transcription and amplification used about 90-450 ng of tissue mRNA or PBMC total RNA as input. After bead purification, a secondary multiplex PCR added Illumina adapters, and libraries were gel-purified between 200 and 400 bp. Internal 6-nucleotide barcodes were carried by the libraries and were used for demultiplexing. The libraries were sequenced on an Illumina MiSeq using 2x220 or 2x250 nucleotide paired-end reads. The study's processing was this. FLASH 1.2.11 was used to merge paired reads, and BWA-MEM then aligned the reads to the GRCh37 human genome before TRA and TRB reads were extracted. V and J assignment used an IMGT-derived reference of cassette sequences and CDR3 motifs that included pseudogenes. Reads were translated in three frames, and productive CDR3s were defined as those with a C...FGXG motif and no stop codons. Clonotypes were defined as unique combinations of V-J cassette pair and CDR3 amino acid sequence. Hamming distance filtering was applied to reads, with thresholds set by the sequence error rate of each sample in mapped regions. TCRdb reran the public reads through fastp at Q25 and MiXCR, keeping productive beta chains. Under each unique CDR3 protein, matching rows form one entry showing the most common genes and DNA. The V and J calls come from TCRdb's annotation, not from the publication. Here the sample has around 100,000 distinct CDR3 sequences; under 30% occur a single time. Of the sample, about 40% is held by the ten largest clones.

The clonotype comes from a human donor with low-grade glioma or glioblastoma, undergoing nonglioma brain surgery, or in good health (not recorded which). The sample consisted of glioma tissue, nonneoplastic brain tissue, or PBMCs (not recorded which). The rearrangement combines TRBV2 with TRBJ2-3; the D segment cannot be called with confidence. The CDR3 is CASSTAASTDTQYF. The nucleotide sequence reads as follows: TGTGCCAGCAGTACGGCTGCCTCCACAGATACGCAGTATTTT.